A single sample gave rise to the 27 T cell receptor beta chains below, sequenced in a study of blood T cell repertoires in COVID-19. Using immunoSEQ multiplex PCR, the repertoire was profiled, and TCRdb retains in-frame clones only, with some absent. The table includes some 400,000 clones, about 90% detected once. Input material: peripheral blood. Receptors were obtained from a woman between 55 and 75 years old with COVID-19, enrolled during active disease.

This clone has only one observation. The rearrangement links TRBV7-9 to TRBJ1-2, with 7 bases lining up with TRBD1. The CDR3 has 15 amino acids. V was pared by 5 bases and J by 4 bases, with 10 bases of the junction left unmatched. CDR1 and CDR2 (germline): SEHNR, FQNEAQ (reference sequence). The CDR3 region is CASSPSTGVAYGYTF. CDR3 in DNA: TGTGCCAGCAGCCCCTCTACAGGGGTCGCCTATGGCTACACCTTC.

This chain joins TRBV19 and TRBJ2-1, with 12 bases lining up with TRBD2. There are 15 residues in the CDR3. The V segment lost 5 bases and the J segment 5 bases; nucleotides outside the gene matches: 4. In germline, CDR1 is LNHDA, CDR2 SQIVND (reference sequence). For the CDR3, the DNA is TGTGCCAGTAGTTCTAGCGGGGGGGGCGACAATGAGCAGTTCTTC. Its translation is CASSSSGGGDNEQFF.

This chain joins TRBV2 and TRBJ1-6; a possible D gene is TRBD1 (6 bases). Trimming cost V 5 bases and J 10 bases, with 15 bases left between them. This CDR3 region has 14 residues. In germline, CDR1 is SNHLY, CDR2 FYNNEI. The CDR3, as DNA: TGTGCCAGCAGTTCCGGGACCAGGGGATCACCCCTCCACTTT. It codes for CASSSGTRGSPLHF.

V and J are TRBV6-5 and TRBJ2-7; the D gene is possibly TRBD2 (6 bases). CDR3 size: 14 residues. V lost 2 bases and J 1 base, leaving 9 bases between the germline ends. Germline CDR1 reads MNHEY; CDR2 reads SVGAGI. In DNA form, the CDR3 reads TGTGCCAGCAGTTACGGCGGGGAGTCCTACGAGCAGTACTTC. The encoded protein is CASSYGGESYEQYF.

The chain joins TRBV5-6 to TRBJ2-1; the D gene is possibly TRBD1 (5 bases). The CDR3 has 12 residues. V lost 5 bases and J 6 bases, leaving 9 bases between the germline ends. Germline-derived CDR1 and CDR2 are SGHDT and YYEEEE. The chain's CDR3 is CASSFDSNEQFF. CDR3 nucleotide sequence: TGTGCCAGCAGTTTTGACAGCAATGAGCAGTTCTTC.

DNA of the CDR3: TGCAGTGCTAGTGTCAGGTCCCGGGAGACTGAAGCTTTCTTT. Its protein product is CSASVRSRETEAFF. This chain joins TRBV20-1 and TRBJ1-1; D gene uncertain. The CDR3 has 14 amino acids. The germline gives CDR1 DFQATT, CDR2 SNEGSKA (reference sequence). The ends were cut back, 3 bases at V and 5 bases at J, with 16 bases in the middle.

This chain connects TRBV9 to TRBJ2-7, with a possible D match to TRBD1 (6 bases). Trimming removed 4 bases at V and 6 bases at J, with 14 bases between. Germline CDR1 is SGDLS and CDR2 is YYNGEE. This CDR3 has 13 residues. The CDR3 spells CASSTLDRGEQYF. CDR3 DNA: TGTGCCAGCAGCACTTTGGACAGAGGCGAGCAGTACTTC.

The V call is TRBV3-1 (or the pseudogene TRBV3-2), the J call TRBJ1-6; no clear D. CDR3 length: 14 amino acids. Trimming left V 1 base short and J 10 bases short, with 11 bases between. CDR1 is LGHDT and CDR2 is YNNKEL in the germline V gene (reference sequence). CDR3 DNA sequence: TGTGCCAGCAGCCAAGGAGGGCAACGCTCACCCCTCCACTTT. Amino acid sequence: CASSQGGQRSPLHF.

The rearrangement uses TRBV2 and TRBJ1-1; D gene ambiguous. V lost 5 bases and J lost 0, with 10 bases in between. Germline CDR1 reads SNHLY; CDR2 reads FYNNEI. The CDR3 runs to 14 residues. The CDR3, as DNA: TGTGCCAGCAGTTTGGGCAGCTTGAACACTGAAGCTTTCTTT. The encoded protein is CASSLGSLNTEAFF.

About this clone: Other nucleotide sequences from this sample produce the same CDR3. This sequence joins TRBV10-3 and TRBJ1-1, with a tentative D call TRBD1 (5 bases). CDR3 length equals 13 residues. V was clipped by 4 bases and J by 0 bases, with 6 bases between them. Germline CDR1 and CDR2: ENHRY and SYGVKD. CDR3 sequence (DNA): TGTGCCATCAGTGGACAGCTGAACACTGAAGCTTTCTTT. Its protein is CAISGQLNTEAFF.

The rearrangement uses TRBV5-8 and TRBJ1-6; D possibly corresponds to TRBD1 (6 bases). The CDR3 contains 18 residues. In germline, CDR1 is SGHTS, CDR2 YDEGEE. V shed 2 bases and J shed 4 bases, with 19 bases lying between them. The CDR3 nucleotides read TGTGCCAGCAGCTTAGTCCAGGGGAGACTATTTTATAATTCACCCCTCCACTTT. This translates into CASSLVQGRLFYNSPLHF.

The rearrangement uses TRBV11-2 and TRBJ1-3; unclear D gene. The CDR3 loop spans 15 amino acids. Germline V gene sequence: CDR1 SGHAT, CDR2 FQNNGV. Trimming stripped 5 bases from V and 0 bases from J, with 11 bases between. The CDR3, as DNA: TGTGCCAGCAGCCCCGAGATGATCTCTGGAAACACCATATATTTT. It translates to CASSPEMISGNTIYF.

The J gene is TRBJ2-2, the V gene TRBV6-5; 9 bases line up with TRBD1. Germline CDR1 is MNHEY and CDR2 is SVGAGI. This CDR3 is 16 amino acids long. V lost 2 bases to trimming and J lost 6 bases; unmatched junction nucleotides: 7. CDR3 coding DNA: TGTGCCAGCAGTTACCCACAGGGGGCCGGGGCCGGGGAGCTGTTTTTT. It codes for CASSYPQGAGAGELFF.

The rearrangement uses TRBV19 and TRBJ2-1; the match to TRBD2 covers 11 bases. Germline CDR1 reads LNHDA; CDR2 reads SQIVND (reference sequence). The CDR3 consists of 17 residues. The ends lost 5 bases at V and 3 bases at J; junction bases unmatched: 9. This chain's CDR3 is CASSPSGGPRYYNEQFF. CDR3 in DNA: TGTGCCAGTAGTCCTAGCGGGGGGCCACGCTACTACAATGAGCAGTTCTTC.

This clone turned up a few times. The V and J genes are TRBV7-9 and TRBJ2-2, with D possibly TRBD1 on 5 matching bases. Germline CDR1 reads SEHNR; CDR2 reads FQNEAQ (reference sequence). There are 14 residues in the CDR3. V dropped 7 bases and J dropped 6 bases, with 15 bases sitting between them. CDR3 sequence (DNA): TGTGCCAGCACCCTATCCCAGGGTGCCGGGGAGCTGTTTTTT. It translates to CASTLSQGAGELFF. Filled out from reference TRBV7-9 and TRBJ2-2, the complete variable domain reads DTGVSQNPRHKITKRGQNVTFRCDPISEHNRLYWYRQTLGQGPEFLTYFQNEAQLEKSRLLSDRFSAERPKGSFSTLEIQRTEQGDSAMYLCASTLSQGAGELFFGEGSRLTVL.

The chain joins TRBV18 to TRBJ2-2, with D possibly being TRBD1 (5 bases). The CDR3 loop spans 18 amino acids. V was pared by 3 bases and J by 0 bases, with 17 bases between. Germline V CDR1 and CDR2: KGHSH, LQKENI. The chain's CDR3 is CASSPTDMGMANTGELFF. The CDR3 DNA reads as TGTGCCAGCTCACCGACGGACATGGGTATGGCGAACACCGGGGAGCTGTTTTTT.

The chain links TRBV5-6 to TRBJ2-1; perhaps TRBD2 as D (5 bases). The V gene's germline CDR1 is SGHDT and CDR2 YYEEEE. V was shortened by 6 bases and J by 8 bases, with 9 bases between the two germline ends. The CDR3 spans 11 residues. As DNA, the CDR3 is TGTGCCAGCACCGGGGAGCATGAGCAGTTCTTC. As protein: CASTGEHEQFF.

The CDR3 spells CAIKGLLTNYGYTF. CDR3 nucleotides: TGTGCCATCAAGGGACTGCTTACTAACTATGGCTACACCTTC. The chain has TRBV10-3 and TRBJ1-2; perhaps TRBD1 as D (5 bases). The CDR3 contains 14 residues. Germline CDR1 is ENHRY and CDR2 is SYGVKD. V lost 7 bases to trimming and J lost 0 bases, with 12 bases between them.

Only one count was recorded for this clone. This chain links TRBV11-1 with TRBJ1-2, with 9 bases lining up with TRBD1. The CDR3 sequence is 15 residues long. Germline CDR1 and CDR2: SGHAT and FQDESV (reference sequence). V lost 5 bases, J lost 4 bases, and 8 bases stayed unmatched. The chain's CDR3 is CASSIGTGYGYGYTF. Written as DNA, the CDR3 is TGTGCCAGCAGCATCGGGACAGGGTACGGCTATGGCTACACCTTC.

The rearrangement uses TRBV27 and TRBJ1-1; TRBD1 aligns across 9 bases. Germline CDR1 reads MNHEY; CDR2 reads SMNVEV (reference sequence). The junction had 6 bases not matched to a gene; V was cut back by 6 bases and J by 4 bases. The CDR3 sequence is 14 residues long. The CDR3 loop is CASSDTGGGTEAFF. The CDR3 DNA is TGTGCCAGCAGCGATACAGGGGGCGGCACTGAAGCTTTCTTT.

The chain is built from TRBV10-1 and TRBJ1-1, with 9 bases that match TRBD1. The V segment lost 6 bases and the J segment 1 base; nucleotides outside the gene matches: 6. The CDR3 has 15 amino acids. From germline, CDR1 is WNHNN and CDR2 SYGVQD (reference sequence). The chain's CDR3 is CASRPATGGNTEAFF. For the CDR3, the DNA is TGCGCCAGCAGACCAGCGACAGGGGGGAACACTGAAGCTTTCTTT.

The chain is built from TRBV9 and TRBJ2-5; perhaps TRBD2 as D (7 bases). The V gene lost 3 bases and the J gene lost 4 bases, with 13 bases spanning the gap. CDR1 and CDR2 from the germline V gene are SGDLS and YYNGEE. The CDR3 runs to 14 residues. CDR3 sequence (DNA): TGTGCCAGCAGCGATCGGGGGGCGGGAGAGACCCAGTACTTC. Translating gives CASSDRGAGETQYF.

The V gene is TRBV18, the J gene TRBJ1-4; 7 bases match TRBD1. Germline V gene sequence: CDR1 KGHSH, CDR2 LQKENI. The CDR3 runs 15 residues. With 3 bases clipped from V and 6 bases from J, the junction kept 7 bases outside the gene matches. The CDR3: CASSPRQGPDEKLFF. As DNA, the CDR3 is TGTGCCAGCTCACCTCGACAGGGTCCTGATGAAAAACTGTTTTTT. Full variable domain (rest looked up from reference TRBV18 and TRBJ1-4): NAGVMQNPRHLVRRRGQEARLRCSPMKGHSHVYWYRQLPEEGLKFMVYLQKENIIDESGMPKERFSAEFPKEGPSILRIQQVVRGDSAAYFCASSPRQGPDEKLFFGSGTQLSVL.

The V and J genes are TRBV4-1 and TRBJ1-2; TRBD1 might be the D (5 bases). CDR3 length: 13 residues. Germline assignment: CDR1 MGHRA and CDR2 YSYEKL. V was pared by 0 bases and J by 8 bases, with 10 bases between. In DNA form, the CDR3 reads TGCGCCAGCAGCCAAGAACGAAGACAGGGCTACACCTTC. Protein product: CASSQERRQGYTF.

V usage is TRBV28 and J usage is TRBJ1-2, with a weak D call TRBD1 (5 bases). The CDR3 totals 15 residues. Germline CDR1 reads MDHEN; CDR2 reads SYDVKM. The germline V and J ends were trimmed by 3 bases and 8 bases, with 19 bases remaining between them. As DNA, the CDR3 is TGTGCCAGCAGTTTTCTCCCGGACACCCCATCAGGCTACACCTTC. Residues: CASSFLPDTPSGYTF.

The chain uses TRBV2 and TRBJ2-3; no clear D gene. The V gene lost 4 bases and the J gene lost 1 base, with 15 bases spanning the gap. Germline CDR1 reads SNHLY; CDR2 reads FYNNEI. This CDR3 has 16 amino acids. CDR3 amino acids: CASSASRMWGTDTQYF. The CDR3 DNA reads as TGTGCCAGCAGTGCCTCGAGGATGTGGGGCACAGATACGCAGTATTTT.

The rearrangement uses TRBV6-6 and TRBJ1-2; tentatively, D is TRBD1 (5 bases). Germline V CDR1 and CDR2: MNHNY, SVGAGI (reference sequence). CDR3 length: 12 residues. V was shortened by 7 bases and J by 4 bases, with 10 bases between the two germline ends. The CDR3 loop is CASTKDSYGYTF. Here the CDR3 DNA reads TGTGCCAGCACGAAAGACAGCTATGGCTACACCTTC.